This T cell receptor (beta chain) derives from a study of blood T cell repertoires in COVID-19. The CDR3 has 13 amino acids. Data came from immunoSEQ multiplex PCR; TCRdb stores just in-frame clones and leaves some out. The data contain a few hundred thousand clones, almost 85% of them seen just once; the ten biggest clones take up around 7.8%. V gene TRBV1 combines with J gene TRBJ2-1; the D call TRBD2 from the table was never checked on the DNA. TRBV1 is a pseudogene. The receptor was isolated from a human donor in a cohort sampled during active COVID-19. Sequencing used peripheral blood. Here the CDR3 DNA reads TGCACCAGCAGCCAAGGCGGGGCCAACCAGCAGTTCTTC. Encoded protein: CTSSQGGANQQFF.